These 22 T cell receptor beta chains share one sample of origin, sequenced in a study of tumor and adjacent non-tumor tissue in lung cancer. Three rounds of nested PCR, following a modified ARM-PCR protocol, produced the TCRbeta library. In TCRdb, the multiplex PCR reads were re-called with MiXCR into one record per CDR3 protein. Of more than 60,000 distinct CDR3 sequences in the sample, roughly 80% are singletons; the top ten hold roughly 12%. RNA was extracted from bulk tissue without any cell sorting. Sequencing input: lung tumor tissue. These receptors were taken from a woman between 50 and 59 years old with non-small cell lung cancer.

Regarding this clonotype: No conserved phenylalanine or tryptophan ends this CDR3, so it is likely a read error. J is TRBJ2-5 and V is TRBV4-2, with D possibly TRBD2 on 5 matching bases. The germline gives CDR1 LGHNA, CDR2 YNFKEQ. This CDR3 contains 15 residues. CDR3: CASGQERGSQETQYY. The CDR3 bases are TGTGCAAGCGGCCAAGAAAGAGGGTCTCAAGAGACCCAGTACTAC.

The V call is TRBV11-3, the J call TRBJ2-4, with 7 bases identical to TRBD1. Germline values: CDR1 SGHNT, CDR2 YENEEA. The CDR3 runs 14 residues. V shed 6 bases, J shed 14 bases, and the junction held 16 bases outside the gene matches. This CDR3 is CASRSTGEGGMKYF. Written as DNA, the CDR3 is TGTGCCAGCAGGTCAACAGGGGAAGGGGGCATGAAGTACTTC. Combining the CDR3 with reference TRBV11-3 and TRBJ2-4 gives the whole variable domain EAGVVQSPRYKIIEKKQPVAFWCNPISGHNTLYWYLQNLGQGPELLIRYENEEAVDDSQLPKDRFSAERLKGVDSTLKIQPAELGDSAVYLCASRSTGEGGMKYFGAGTRLSVL.

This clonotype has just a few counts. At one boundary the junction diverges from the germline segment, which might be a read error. CDR3 region: CSELGPANTGELFF. In DNA form, the CDR3 reads TGTAGCGAATTGGGACCTGCGAACACCGGGGAGCTGTTTTTT. The chain carries TRBV29-1 and TRBJ2-2; D possibly matches TRBD1 or TRBD2 (5 bases each). Germline CDR1 is SQVTM and CDR2 is ANQGSEA. The CDR3 covers 14 residues.

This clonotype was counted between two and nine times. In nucleotides, the CDR3 is TGTGCCAGCAGCGTGAGGGACAGGGAGGAAGCTTTCTTT. This encodes CASSVRDREEAFF. This chain joins TRBV7-6 and TRBJ1-1; 9 bases agree with TRBD1. Germline-derived CDR1 and CDR2 are SGHVS and FNYEAQ. The V gene end was trimmed by 5 bases and the J gene end by 8 bases; junction bases not matched to a gene: 6. The CDR3 spans 13 residues.

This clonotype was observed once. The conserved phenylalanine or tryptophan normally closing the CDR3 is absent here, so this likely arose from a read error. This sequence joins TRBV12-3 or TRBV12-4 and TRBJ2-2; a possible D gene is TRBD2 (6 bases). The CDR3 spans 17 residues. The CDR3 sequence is CACSGLSGAPGTGELFV. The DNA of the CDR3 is TGTGCCTGCAGCGGGCTCAGCGGAGCCCCGGGGACCGGGGAGCTGTTTGTT.

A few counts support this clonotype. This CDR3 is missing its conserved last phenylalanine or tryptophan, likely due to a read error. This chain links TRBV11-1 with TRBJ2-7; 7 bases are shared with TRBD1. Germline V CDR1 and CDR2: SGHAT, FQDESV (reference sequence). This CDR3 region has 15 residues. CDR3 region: CASSRTGAASYEQYL. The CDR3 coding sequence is TGTGCTAGCAGCCGGACAGGTGCGGCCTCCTATGAGCAGTACCTC.

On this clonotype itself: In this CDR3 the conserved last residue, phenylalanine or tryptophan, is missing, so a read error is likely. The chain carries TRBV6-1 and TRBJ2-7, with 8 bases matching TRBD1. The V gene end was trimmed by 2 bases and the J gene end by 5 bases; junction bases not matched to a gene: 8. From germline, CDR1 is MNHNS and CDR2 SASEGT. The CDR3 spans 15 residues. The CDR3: CASSENPGQAHEQYL. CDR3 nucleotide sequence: TGTGCCAGCAGTGAAAATCCGGGACAGGCCCACGAGCAGTACTTG.

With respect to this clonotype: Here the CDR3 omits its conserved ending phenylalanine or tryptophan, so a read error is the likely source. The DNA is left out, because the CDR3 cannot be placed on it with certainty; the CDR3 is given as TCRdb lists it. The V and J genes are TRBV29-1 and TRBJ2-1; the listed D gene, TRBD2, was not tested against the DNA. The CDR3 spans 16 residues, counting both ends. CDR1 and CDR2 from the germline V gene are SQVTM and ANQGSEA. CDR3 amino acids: CSLESPTRSSYNEWFI.

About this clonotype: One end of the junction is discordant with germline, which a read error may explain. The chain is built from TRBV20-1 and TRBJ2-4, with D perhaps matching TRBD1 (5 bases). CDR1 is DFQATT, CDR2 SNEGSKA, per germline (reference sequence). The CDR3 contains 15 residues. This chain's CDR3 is CCARDAQGGLNIQYF. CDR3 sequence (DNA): TGCTGTGCTAGAGACGCCCAGGGTGGATTGAACATTCAATACTTC.

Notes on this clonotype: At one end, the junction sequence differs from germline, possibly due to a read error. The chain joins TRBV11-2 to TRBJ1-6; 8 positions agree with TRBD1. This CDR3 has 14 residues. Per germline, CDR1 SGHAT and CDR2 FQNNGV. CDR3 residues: CASNLDRGNSPFHF. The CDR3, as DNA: TGTGCCAGCAACTTAGACAGGGGTAATTCACCGTTCCACTTT.

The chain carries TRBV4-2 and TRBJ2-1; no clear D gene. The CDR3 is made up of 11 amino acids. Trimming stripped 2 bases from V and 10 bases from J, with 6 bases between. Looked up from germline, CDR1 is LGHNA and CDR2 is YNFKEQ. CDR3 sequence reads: CASSQSGEQFF. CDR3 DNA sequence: TGTGCCAGCAGCCAAAGTGGCGAGCAGTTCTTC.

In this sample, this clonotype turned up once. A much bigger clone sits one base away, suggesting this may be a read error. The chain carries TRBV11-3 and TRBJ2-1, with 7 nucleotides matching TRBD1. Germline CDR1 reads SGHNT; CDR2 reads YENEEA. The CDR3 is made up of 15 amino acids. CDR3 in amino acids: CGSGNRDSFYNEQFF. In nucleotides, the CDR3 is TGTGGCAGCGGTAACCGGGACAGCTTCTACAATGAGCAGTTCTTC.

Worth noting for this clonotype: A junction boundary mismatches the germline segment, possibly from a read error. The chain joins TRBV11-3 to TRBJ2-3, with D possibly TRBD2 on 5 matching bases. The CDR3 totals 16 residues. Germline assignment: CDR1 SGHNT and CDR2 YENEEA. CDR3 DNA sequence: TGTGCCATCAGCTTAGGATGGTGGGAGAGTGCAGATACGCAGTATTTT. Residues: CAISLGWWESADTQYF.

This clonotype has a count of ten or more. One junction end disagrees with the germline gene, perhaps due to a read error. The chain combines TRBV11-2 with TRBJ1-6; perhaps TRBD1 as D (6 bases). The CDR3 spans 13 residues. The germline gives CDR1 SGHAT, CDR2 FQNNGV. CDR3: CASSLAGTSPPHF. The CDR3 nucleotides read TGTGCCAGCAGCTTAGCCGGGACATCACCCCCCCACTTT.

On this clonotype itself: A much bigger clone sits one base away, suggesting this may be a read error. The CDR3 DNA reads as TGTGCCAGCAGCTCCTACGAGGGGATCCAGTACTTC. This translates into CASSSYEGIQYF. The chain couples TRBV7-9 to TRBJ2-5; either TRBD1 or TRBD2 may supply D (5 bases each). The CDR3 is made up of 12 amino acids. Trimming took off 4 bases at V and 10 bases at J, with 13 bases between the two ends. CDR1 and CDR2 from the germline V gene are SEHNR and FQNEAQ (reference sequence).

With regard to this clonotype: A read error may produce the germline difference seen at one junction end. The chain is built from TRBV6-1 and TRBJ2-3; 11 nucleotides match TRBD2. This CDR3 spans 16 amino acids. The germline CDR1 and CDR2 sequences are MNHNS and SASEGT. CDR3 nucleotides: TGTGTCAGCAGTGAGACCTTAGCGGGAGGGCGTGATATGCGGTATTTT. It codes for CVSSETLAGGRDMRYF.

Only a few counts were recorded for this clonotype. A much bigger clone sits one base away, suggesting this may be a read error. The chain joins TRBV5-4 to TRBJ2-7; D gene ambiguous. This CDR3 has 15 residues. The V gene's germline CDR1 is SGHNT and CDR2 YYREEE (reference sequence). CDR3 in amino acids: CAGSLAGGRAYEQYF. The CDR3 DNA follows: TGTGCCGGCAGCTTGGCCGGTGGCAGAGCCTACGAGCAGTACTTC.

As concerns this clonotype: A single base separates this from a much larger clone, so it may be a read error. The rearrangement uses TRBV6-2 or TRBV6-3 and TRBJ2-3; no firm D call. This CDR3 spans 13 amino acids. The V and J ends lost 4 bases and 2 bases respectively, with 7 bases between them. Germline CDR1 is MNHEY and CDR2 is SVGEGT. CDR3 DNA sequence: TGTGCCAGCAGTTCAATGTACACAGATACGCAGTATTTT. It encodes CASSSMYTDTQYF.

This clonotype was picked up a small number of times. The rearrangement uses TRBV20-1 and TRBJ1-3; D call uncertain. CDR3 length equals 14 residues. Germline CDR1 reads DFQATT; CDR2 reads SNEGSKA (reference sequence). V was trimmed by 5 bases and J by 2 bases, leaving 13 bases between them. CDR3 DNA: TGCAGTGCTCGCCATATGAGGGCTGGAAACACCATATATTTT. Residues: CSARHMRAGNTIYF.

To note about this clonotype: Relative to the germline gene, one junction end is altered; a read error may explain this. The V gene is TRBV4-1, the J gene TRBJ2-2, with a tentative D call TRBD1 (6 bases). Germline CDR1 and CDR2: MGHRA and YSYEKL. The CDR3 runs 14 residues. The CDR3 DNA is TGCGCTAGCAGCCACAAACAGGGCCCCGGGGAGCTGTTTTTT. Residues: CASSHKQGPGELFF.

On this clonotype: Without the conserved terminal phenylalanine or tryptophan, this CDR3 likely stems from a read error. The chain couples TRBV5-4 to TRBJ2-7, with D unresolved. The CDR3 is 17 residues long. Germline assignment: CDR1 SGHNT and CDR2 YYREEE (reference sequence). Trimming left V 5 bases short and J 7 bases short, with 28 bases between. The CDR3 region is CASSLSPPWWGIWEQYL. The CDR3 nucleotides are TGTGCCAGCAGTTTGTCACCCCCTTGGTGGGGTATTTGGGAGCAGTACCTC.

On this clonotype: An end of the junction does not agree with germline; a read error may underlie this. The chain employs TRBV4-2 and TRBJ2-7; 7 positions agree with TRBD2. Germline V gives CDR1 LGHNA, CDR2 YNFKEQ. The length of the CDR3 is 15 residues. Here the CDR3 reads CDSSHDAGGSFEQYF. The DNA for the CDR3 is TGTGACAGCAGCCATGATGCTGGCGGGAGTTTCGAGCAGTATTTC.